A single sample gave rise to the 32 T cell receptor beta chains below, sequenced in a study of T cell changes during pregnancy in multiple sclerosis. Profiled with immunoSEQ multiplex PCR; TCRdb holds only in-frame clones, not every one. The table lists tens of thousands of clones, 75% to 95% of them singletons. Sequencing was performed on CD8+ T cells from peripheral blood mononuclear cells, taken before pregnancy. These receptors all come from a female donor with multiple sclerosis, enrolled in a pregnancy study.

The chain carries TRBV7-9 and TRBJ2-7, with D maybe TRBD1 (6 bases). V was shortened by 6 bases and J by 7 bases, with 10 bases between the two germline ends. Germline-derived CDR1 and CDR2 are SEHNR and FQNEAQ (reference sequence). The CDR3 loop spans 11 amino acids. The CDR3, as DNA: TGTGCCAGCAGTCCCACAGGGGAGCAGTACTTC. Protein sequence: CASSPTGEQYF.

This rearrangement joins TRBV9 to TRBJ2-7, with D maybe TRBD2 (6 bases). Germline V CDR1 and CDR2: SGDLS, YYNGEE. The germline V and J ends were trimmed by 0 bases and 0 bases, with 10 bases remaining between them. This CDR3 has 15 residues. The CDR3 sequence: CASSVGGGISYEQYF. The CDR3, as DNA: TGTGCCAGCAGCGTAGGTGGGGGGATCTCCTACGAGCAGTACTTC. Filled out from reference TRBV9 and TRBJ2-7, the complete variable domain reads DSGVTQTPKHLITATGQRVTLRCSPRSGDLSVYWYQQSLDQGLQFLIQYYNGEERAKGNILERFSAQQFPDLHSELNLSSLELGDSALYFCASSVGGGISYEQYFGPGTRLTVT.

This chain connects TRBV29-1 to TRBJ2-3; unclear D gene. The V end lost 4 bases, the J end lost 0 bases, and 8 bases lay between the germline ends. The V gene's germline CDR1 is SQVTM and CDR2 ANQGSEA. CDR3 length: 13 amino acids. CDR3: CSVVSASTDTQYF. The CDR3 DNA is TGCAGCGTTGTCAGCGCTAGCACAGATACGCAGTATTTT.

This clone has only one observation. V usage is TRBV5-4 and J usage is TRBJ2-7, with TRBD1 matching over 7 bases. The CDR3 spans 14 residues. V was pared by 0 bases and J by 4 bases, with 4 bases of the junction left unmatched. CDR1 is SGHNT, CDR2 YYREEE, per germline (reference sequence). The chain's CDR3 is CASSLGTGEYEQYF. In nucleotides, the CDR3 is TGTGCCAGCAGCTTGGGAACAGGGGAATACGAGCAGTACTTC.

This clone has only one observation. This rearrangement joins TRBV21-1 to TRBJ2-7; the table's D call, TRBD2, has no DNA check behind it. TRBV21-1 counts as a pseudogene. This CDR3 has 16 residues. The CDR3 loop is CASSKGPLSGTYEQYF. The CDR3 nucleotides are TGTGCCAGCAGCAAAGGTCCCTTAAGCGGGACGTACGAGCAGTACTTC.

The rearrangement joins TRBV27 to TRBJ1-5, with 7 positions matching TRBD1. V lost 2 bases, J lost 5 bases, and 3 bases stayed unmatched. The CDR3 runs to 14 residues. CDR1 is MNHEY, CDR2 SMNVEV, per germline (reference sequence). The CDR3 sequence: CASSLRQGDQPQHF. For the CDR3, the DNA is TGTGCCAGCAGTTTACGACAGGGAGATCAGCCCCAGCATTTT.

The chain is built from TRBV27 and TRBJ1-1, with 10 nucleotides matching TRBD1. Germline CDR1 and CDR2: MNHEY and SMNVEV (reference sequence). CDR3 length: 15 amino acids. Losses at the gene ends were 8 bases for V and 5 bases for J; bases not matched to a gene: 11. The CDR3 spells CASGPDRGERTEAFF. The CDR3 coding sequence is TGTGCCAGCGGTCCGGACAGGGGGGAGAGGACTGAAGCTTTCTTT.

The chain carries TRBV10-3 and TRBJ1-6, with 12 nucleotides matching TRBD1. Losses at the gene ends were 0 bases for V and 9 bases for J; bases not matched to a gene: 3. This CDR3 spans 16 amino acids. Germline V gene sequence: CDR1 ENHRY, CDR2 SYGVKD. CDR3 DNA sequence: TGTGCCATCAGTGAGTCGGGACAGGGGGCTGGTTCACCCCTCCACTTT. It is translated as CAISESGQGAGSPLHF.

The chain employs TRBV2 and TRBJ1-5; D perhaps matches TRBD1 (6 bases). V was cut by 5 bases and J by 1 base, with 12 bases left in between. Germline-derived CDR1 and CDR2 are SNHLY and FYNNEI. The CDR3 is 15 amino acids. CDR3: CASSRGRGSNQPQHF. The CDR3 DNA reads TGTGCCAGCAGTCGAGGCAGGGGAAGCAATCAGCCCCAGCATTTT.

The chain combines TRBV19 with TRBJ1-3, with D unresolved. Germline V lookup: CDR1 LNHDA, CDR2 SQIVND (reference sequence). The ends were cut back, 3 bases at V and 8 bases at J, with 11 bases in the middle. The CDR3 length is 13 residues. DNA for the CDR3: TGTGCCAGTAGTATTGCTACCGGGGACACCATATATTTT. Translation: CASSIATGDTIYF.

This chain connects TRBV5-1 to TRBJ2-1; 9 positions match TRBD2. CDR3 length equals 15 residues. The V segment lost 4 bases and the J segment 4 bases; nucleotides outside the gene matches: 6. Germline assignment: CDR1 SGHRS and CDR2 YFSETQ. CDR3 sequence: CASSNRGGVYNEQFF. CDR3 DNA: TGCGCCAGCAGCAACCGCGGGGGGGTATACAATGAGCAGTTCTTC.

This chain joins TRBV15 and TRBJ2-1; 9 bases align to TRBD2. The length of the CDR3 is 15 residues. With V trimmed by 0 bases and J by 9 bases, 6 bases remained unmatched. Germline V gives CDR1 LNHNV, CDR2 YYDKDF (reference sequence). CDR3 DNA sequence: TGTGCCACCAGCAGAGATAGGGGCGGGGGGGCTGAGCAGTTCTTC. Amino acids: CATSRDRGGGAEQFF.

The CDR3 protein is CASRLAPGASTDTQYF. CDR3 bases: TGTGCCAGCAGACTAGCGCCCGGGGCGAGCACAGATACGCAGTATTTT. The chain couples TRBV7-9 to TRBJ2-3; 7 bases fit TRBD2. J gave up 0 bases and V 6 bases, and 9 bases lay outside the gene matches. Germline V gene lookup returns CDR1 SEHNR and CDR2 FQNEAQ (reference sequence). The length of the CDR3 is 16 residues.

The rearrangement joins TRBV7-9 to TRBJ2-1, with TRBD1 as a possible D gene (6 bases). The CDR3 has 14 residues. V was trimmed by 2 bases and J by 5 bases, leaving 10 bases between them. Per germline, CDR1 SEHNR and CDR2 FQNEAQ (reference sequence). For the CDR3, the DNA is TGTGCCAGCAGCTTAACAGGGAGTGACAATGAGCAGTTCTTC. Encoded protein: CASSLTGSDNEQFF.

This chain uses TRBV11-2 with TRBJ2-7; perhaps TRBD1 as D (6 bases). The ends were cut back, 4 bases at V and 4 bases at J, with 8 bases in the middle. The germline gives CDR1 SGHAT, CDR2 FQNNGV. The CDR3 has 12 residues. The CDR3 DNA is TGTGCCAGCAGCTCGACAGGTTACGAGCAGTACTTC. Translated: CASSSTGYEQYF.

This clone has only one observation. J is TRBJ1-1 and V is TRBV18; tentatively, D is TRBD1 (5 bases). Trimming left V 4 bases short and J 0 bases short, with 9 bases between. Germline lookup yields CDR1 KGHSH and CDR2 LQKENI. The CDR3 consists of 14 residues. The CDR3 protein is CASSHGDLNTEAFF. The CDR3 bases are TGTGCCAGCTCACACGGGGACTTGAACACTGAAGCTTTCTTT.

The V gene is TRBV13, the J gene TRBJ1-2; no firm D call. This CDR3 contains 15 residues. Germline V gene data show CDR1 as PRHDT and CDR2 as FYEKMQ (reference sequence). V gave up 7 bases and J gave up 3 bases, with 18 bases separating them. CDR3 residues: CASTVRGEFYYGYTF. The CDR3 DNA reads TGTGCCAGCACCGTACGTGGGGAGTTCTACTATGGCTACACCTTC.

The V and J genes are TRBV7-3 and TRBJ1-3; D possibly corresponds to TRBD1 (5 bases). Germline-derived CDR1 and CDR2 are SGHTA and FQGTGA. The CDR3 runs to 15 residues. The V gene lost 2 bases and the J gene lost 4 bases, with 12 bases spanning the gap. CDR3 DNA sequence: TGTGCCAGCAGCTTAGGTGGGGGGTCGGGAAACACCATATATTTT. Translation: CASSLGGGSGNTIYF.

The chain couples TRBV28 to TRBJ2-3, with 12 positions matching TRBD2. This CDR3 has 15 residues. Germline CDR1 reads MDHEN; CDR2 reads SYDVKM. The junction had 8 bases not matched to a gene; V was cut back by 3 bases and J by 10 bases. CDR3 amino acids: CASSFLASGGEAQYF. The CDR3 nucleotides read TGTGCCAGCAGTTTCTTGGCTAGCGGGGGGGAGGCGCAGTATTTT.

CDR3 in amino acids: CATSRAGDSFSRATEAFF. The CDR3, as DNA: TGTGCCACCAGCAGAGCGGGGGACAGTTTTTCGCGAGCCACTGAAGCTTTCTTT. The rearrangement links TRBV15 to TRBJ1-1; 7 bases are a match to TRBD1. Germline CDR1 and CDR2: LNHNV and YYDKDF (reference sequence). With V trimmed by 1 base and J by 4 bases, 15 bases remained unmatched. The CDR3 consists of 18 residues.

In this sample, this clone turned up once. V usage is TRBV5-1 and J usage is TRBJ2-7, with 9 bases that match TRBD1. With 0 bases clipped from V and 6 bases from J, the junction kept 7 bases outside the gene matches. Germline assignment: CDR1 SGHRS and CDR2 YFSETQ. This CDR3 contains 15 residues. CDR3 DNA: TGCGCCAGCAGCTTGGATCCCGGACAGGGGACCGAGCAGTACTTC. Encoded protein: CASSLDPGQGTEQYF. The full variable domain, with the rest looked up from reference TRBV5-1 and TRBJ2-7, is KAGVTQTPRYLIKTRGQQVTLSCSPISGHRSVSWYQQTPGQGLQFLFEYFSETQRNKGNFPGRFSGRQFSNSRSEMNVSTLELGDSALYLCASSLDPGQGTEQYFGPGTRLTVT.

This chain uses TRBV19 with TRBJ1-5; 7 bases agree with TRBD1. Trimming removed 7 bases from V and 15 bases from J; junction bases left unmatched: 9. CDR3 length: 11 amino acids. Germline CDR1 reads LNHDA; CDR2 reads SQIVND (reference sequence). CDR3 residues: CASTRGDSRHF. The CDR3 coding sequence is TGTGCCAGTACCCGTGGGGACAGTAGGCATTTT.

The chain is built from TRBV23-1 and TRBJ2-5; 9 positions match TRBD1. Being an ORF, TRBV23-1 has a function that is uncertain. J lost 1 base, V lost 10 bases, and 10 bases had no gene match. The CDR3 has 15 amino acids. The CDR3 DNA follows: TGCGCCATCCCCTGGGACAGGGAATTCCAAGAGACCCAGTACTTC. This gives the protein CAIPWDREFQETQYF.

The chain is built from TRBV27 and TRBJ2-3; possible D gene TRBD1, 6 bases. Germline V CDR1 and CDR2: MNHEY, SMNVEV (reference sequence). Trimming cost V 5 bases and J 6 bases, with 18 bases left between them. This CDR3 comprises 15 residues. The CDR3 DNA reads as TGTGCCAGCAGTGATTTGGCAGGGGTTAGTGATACGCAGTATTTT. This translates into CASSDLAGVSDTQYF.

The chain has TRBV10-2 and TRBJ2-2; unclear D gene. Germline V gives CDR1 WSHSY, CDR2 SAAADI. Trimming pared 4 bases from V and 3 bases from J, leaving 6 bases between. The CDR3 loop spans 13 amino acids. CDR3 residues: CASSGPDTGELFF. The CDR3 DNA follows: TGCGCCAGCAGTGGGCCAGACACCGGGGAGCTGTTTTTT.

The genes are TRBV28 and TRBJ1-5; TRBD1 is a possible D gene (5 bases). There are 17 residues in the CDR3. Looked up from germline, CDR1 is MDHEN and CDR2 is SYDVKM. Trimming pared 6 bases from V and 0 bases from J, leaving 18 bases between. The CDR3 DNA reads TGTGCCAGCAGCACGACAGTCCTTATCTATAGCAATCAGCCCCAGCATTTT. Protein: CASSTTVLIYSNQPQHF.

V and J are TRBV4-1 and TRBJ1-2; D unclear. The germline V gene encodes CDR1 MGHRA and CDR2 YSYEKL. V was clipped by 5 bases and J by 2 bases, with 12 bases between them. This CDR3 spans 14 amino acids. The CDR3: CASSLEGLNYGYTF. CDR3 in DNA: TGCGCCAGCAGCTTAGAGGGCCTCAACTATGGCTACACCTTC.

The J gene is TRBJ2-1, the V gene TRBV9; a possible D gene is TRBD2 (5 bases). This CDR3 contains 16 residues. V dropped 4 bases and J dropped 2 bases, with 16 bases sitting between them. CDR1 is SGDLS, CDR2 YYNGEE, per germline. CDR3 nucleotides: TGTGCCAGCAGCACAGAGAGAAGCGGAGCCTACAATGAGCAGTTCTTC. Amino acid sequence: CASSTERSGAYNEQFF.

The chain combines TRBV11-2 with TRBJ2-7; D possibly corresponds to TRBD1 (6 bases). The CDR3 has 10 residues. The germline gives CDR1 SGHAT, CDR2 FQNNGV. The CDR3 is CASSDGTYSV. CDR3 bases: TGTGCCAGCAGCGACGGGACATACTCGGTC.

The rearrangement links TRBV6-6 to TRBJ2-1; D unresolved. The CDR3 is 14 residues long. Germline V gene sequence: CDR1 MNHNY, CDR2 SVGAGI (reference sequence). V lost 2 bases and J lost 6, with 11 bases in between. DNA for the CDR3: TGTGCCAGCAGTTACGTAGAAATGAGCAATGAGCAGTTCTTC. It translates to CASSYVEMSNEQFF.

The chain links TRBV19 to TRBJ1-2; TRBD1 matches 7 bases. V lost 6 bases and J lost 3; bases outside the gene matches: 10. Germline V lookup: CDR1 LNHDA, CDR2 SQIVND (reference sequence). The CDR3 sequence is 15 residues long. DNA for the CDR3: TGTGCCAGTAGCGATCTAACAGGGGATCACTATGGCTACACCTTC. It encodes CASSDLTGDHYGYTF. Using reference TRBV19 and TRBJ1-2 for the parts outside the CDR3, the full variable domain is DGGITQSPKYLFRKEGQNVTLSCEQNLNHDAMYWYRQDPGQGLRLIYYSQIVNDFQKGDIAEGYSVSREKKESFPLTVTSAQKNPTAFYLCASSDLTGDHYGYTFGSGTRLTVV.

The chain uses TRBV9 and TRBJ2-7, with 7 nucleotides matching TRBD1. V was pared by 4 bases and J by 6 bases, with 10 bases of the junction left unmatched. The length of the CDR3 is 14 residues. Germline CDR1 reads SGDLS; CDR2 reads YYNGEE. The CDR3 DNA reads as TGTGCCAGCAGCCTCGGACAGGAGATCTCCGAGCAGTACTTC. Translation gives CASSLGQEISEQYF.